This TCR beta chain was found in a study of blood T cell repertoires in COVID-19. Clones were sequenced by immunoSEQ multiplex PCR, and TCRdb holds only the in-frame ones, with some missing. Of 200,000 to 250,000 clones in the sample, under 90% were seen once. The CDR3 runs 14 residues. Per the germline V gene, CDR1 is LNHDA and CDR2 is SQIVND (reference sequence). The ends lost 4 bases at V and 0 bases at J; junction bases unmatched: 3. The TCR comes from a woman aged 55 to 70 who had recovered from COVID-19. Sequenced: PBMCs or T cells enriched from blood (not recorded which). This rearrangement joins TRBV19 to TRBJ2-7; 7 bases align to TRBD1. In DNA, the CDR3 is TGTGCCAGTAGTACGGACAGGAGCTCCTACGAGCAGTACTTC. It yields the protein CASSTDRSSYEQYF.